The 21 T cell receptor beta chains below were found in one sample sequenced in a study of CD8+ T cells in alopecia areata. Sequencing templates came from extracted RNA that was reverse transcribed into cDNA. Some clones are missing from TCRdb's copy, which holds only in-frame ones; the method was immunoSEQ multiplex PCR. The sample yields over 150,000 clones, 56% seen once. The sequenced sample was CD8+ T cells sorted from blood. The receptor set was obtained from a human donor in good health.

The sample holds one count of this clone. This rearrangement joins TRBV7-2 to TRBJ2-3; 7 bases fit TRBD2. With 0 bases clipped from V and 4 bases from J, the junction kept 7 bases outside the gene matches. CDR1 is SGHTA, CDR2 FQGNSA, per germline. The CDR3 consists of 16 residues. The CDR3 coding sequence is TGTGCCAGCAGCTTAGCGGGACGCGGGGGTTCAGATACGCAGTATTTT. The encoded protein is CASSLAGRGGSDTQYF. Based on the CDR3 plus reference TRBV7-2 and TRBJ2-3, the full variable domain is GAGVSQSPSNKVTEKGKDVELRCDPISGHTALYWYRQSLGQGLEFLIYFQGNSAPDKSGLPSDRFSAERTGGSVSTLTIQRTQQEDSAVYLCASSLAGRGGSDTQYFGPGTRLTVL.

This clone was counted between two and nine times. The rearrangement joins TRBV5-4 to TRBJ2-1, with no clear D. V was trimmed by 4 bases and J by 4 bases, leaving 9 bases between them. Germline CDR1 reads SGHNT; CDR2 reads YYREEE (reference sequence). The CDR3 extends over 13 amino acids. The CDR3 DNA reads TGTGCCAGCAGCAAGACGGATTACAATGAGCAGTTCTTC. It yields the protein CASSKTDYNEQFF.

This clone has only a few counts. In DNA form, the CDR3 reads TGTGCCAGCTCACCCGGGTTGGAAACGGGAGATACGCAGTATTTT. Its protein product is CASSPGLETGDTQYF. This chain connects TRBV18 to TRBJ2-3; unclear D gene. V was shortened by 3 bases and J by 5 bases, with 15 bases between the two germline ends. This CDR3 contains 15 residues. From germline, CDR1 is KGHSH and CDR2 LQKENI.

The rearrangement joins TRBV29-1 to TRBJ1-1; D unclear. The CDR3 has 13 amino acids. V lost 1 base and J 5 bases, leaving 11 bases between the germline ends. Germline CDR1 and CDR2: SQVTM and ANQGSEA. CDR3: CSVEGGLGTEAFF. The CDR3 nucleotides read TGCAGCGTTGAAGGGGGTTTGGGGACTGAAGCTTTCTTT.

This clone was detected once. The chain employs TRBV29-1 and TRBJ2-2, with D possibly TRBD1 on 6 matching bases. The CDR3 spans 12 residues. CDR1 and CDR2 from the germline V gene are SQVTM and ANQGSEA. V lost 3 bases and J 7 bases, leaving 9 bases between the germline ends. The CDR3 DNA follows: TGCAGCGTTGAGCGAGGGGGCGGGGAGCTGTTTTTT. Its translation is CSVERGGGELFF.

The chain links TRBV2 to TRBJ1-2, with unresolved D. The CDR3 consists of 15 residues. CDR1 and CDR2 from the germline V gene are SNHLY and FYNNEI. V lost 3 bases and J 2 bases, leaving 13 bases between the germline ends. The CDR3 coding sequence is TGTGCCAGCAGTGATGAGGGCCAGCCCAACTATGGCTACACCTTC. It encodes CASSDEGQPNYGYTF.

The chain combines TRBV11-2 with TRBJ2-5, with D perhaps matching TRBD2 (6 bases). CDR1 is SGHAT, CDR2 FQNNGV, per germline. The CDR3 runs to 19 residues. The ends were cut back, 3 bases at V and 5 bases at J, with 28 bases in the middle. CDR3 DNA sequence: TGTGCCAGCAGCTTGTCGGTGGTAATAGCGGAGGACCATGGGGAGACCCAGTACTTC. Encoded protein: CASSLSVVIAEDHGETQYF.

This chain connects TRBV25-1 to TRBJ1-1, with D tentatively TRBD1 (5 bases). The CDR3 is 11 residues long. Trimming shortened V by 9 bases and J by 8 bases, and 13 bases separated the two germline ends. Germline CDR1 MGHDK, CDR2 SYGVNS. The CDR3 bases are TGTGCCAGTGAGTGGGGGAGGGAAGCTTTCTTT. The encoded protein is CASEWGREAFF.

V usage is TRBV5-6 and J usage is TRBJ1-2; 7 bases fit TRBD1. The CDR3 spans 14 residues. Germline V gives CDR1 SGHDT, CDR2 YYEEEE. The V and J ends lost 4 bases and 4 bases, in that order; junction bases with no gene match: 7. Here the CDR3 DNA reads TGTGCCAGCAGCCAATCCGGGACAGCCTATGGCTACACCTTC. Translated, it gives CASSQSGTAYGYTF.

The CDR3 loop reads CASNGRPEDIQYF. CDR3 bases: TGTGCCAGTAATGGGCGTCCCGAAGACATTCAGTACTTC. V is TRBV19 and J is TRBJ2-4; D is unresolved. Germline V gene data show CDR1 as LNHDA and CDR2 as SQIVND (reference sequence). The CDR3 spans 13 residues. V was trimmed by 7 bases and J by 8 bases, leaving 15 bases between them. The full variable domain, completed using reference TRBV19 and TRBJ2-4, is DGGITQSPKYLFRKEGQNVTLSCEQNLNHDAMYWYRQDPGQGLRLIYYSQIVNDFQKGDIAEGYSVSREKKESFPLTVTSAQKNPTAFYLCASNGRPEDIQYFGAGTRLSVL.

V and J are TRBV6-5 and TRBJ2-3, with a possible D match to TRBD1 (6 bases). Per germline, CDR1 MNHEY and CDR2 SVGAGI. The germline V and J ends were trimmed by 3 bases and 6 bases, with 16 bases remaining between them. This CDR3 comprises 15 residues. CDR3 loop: CASSYRLAGGDTQYF. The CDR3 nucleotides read TGTGCCAGCAGTTATCGGCTTGCTGGGGGCGATACGCAGTATTTT.

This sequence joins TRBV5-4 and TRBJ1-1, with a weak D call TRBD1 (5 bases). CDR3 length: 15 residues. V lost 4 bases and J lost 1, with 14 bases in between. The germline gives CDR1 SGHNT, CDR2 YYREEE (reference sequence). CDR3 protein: CASSLTIGGNTEAFF. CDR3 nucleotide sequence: TGTGCCAGCAGCCTAACCATTGGGGGGAACACTGAAGCTTTCTTT.

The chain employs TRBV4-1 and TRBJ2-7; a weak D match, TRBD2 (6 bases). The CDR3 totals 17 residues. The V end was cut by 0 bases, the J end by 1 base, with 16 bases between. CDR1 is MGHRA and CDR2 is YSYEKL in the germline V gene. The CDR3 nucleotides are TGCGCCAGCAGCCAAGACGGGGGTCGACGATCTTCCTACGAGCAGTACTTC. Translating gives CASSQDGGRRSSYEQYF.

Written as DNA, the CDR3 is TGTGCCAGCAGTGATTGGAAAAAGACCCAGTACTTC. Amino acids: CASSDWKKTQYF. This chain links TRBV6-1 with TRBJ2-5; no clear D. V was clipped by 3 bases and J by 6 bases, with 8 bases between them. Germline V CDR1 and CDR2: MNHNS, SASEGT. The CDR3 consists of 12 residues.

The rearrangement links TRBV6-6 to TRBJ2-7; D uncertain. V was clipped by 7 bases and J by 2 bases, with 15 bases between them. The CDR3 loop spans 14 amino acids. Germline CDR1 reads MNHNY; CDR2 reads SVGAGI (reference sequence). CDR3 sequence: CASTRGRYTYEQYF. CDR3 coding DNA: TGTGCCAGCACCCGTGGGCGGTACACCTACGAGCAGTACTTC.

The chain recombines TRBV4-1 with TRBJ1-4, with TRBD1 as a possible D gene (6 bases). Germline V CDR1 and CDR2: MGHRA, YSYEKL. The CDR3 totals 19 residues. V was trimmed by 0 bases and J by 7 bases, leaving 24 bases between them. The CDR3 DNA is TGCGCCAGCAGCCAAGAGTTTACCGGAGCAGGGGCTGCAATTGAAAAACTGTTTTTT. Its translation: CASSQEFTGAGAAIEKLFF.

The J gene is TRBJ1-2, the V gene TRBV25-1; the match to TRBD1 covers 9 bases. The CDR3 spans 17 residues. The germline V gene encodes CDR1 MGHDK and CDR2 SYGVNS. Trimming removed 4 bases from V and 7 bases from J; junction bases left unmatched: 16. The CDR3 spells CASSGTGGAGLKGGYTF. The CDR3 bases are TGTGCCAGCAGTGGAACAGGGGGCGCCGGATTGAAAGGTGGCTACACCTTC.

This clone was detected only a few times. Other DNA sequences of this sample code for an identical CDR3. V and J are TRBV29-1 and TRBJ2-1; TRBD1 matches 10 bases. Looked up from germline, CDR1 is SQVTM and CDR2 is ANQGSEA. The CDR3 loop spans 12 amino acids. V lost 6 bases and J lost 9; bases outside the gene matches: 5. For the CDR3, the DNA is TGCAGCGTGCCCCGGACAGGGGGTGAGCAGTTCTTC. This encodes CSVPRTGGEQFF.

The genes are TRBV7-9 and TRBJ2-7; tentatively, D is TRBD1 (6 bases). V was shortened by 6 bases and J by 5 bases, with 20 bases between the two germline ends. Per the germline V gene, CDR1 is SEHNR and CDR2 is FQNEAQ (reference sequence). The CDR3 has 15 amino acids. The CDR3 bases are TGTGCCAGCAGTTCAGTAGCAGGGGAAGTCGACGAGCAGTACTTC. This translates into CASSSVAGEVDEQYF.

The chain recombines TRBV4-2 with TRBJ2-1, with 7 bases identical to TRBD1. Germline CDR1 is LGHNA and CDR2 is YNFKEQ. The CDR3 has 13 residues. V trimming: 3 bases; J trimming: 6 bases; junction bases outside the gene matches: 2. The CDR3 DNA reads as TGTGCCAGCAGCCACTCAGGGGGCAATGAGCAGTTCTTC. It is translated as CASSHSGGNEQFF.

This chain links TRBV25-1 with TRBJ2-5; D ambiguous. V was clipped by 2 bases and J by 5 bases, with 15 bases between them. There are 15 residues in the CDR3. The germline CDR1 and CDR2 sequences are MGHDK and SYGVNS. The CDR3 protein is CASSEGSGLWETQYF. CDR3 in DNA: TGTGCCAGCAGTGAAGGGTCGGGTCTGTGGGAGACCCAGTACTTC.